A selection of T cell receptor beta chains follows, all from one sample in a study of human T cells and chemical hapten exposure. TCRdb reprocessed the RACE reads with MiXCR, giving one entry per CDR3 protein. This sample has about 57,000 distinct CDR3 sequences, with over 7.5% found just once. Sequencing used whole blood, obtained in connection with sensitization to the hapten diphenylcyclopropenone (DPC). The receptors stem from a woman between 40 and 55 years old with alopecia areata. Some clones in this sample may be carry-over from other donors' samples. Both conserved end residues are part of each CDR3. D genes are given only for firm matches. Clone size is given for some rows only: seen once, a few or many times, or a class if the clone is expanded.

J gene | D gene | clone size | V gene | CDR3 DNA | CDR3 protein
TRBJ2-7 | NA | NA | TRBV11-1 | TGTGCCAGCAGCATCTCCTACGAGCAGTACTTC | CASSISYEQYF
TRBJ1-5 | TRBD1 | many | TRBV30 | TGTGCCTGGAGTAGGGGACAGGGTTATCAGCCCCAGCATTTT | CAWSRGQGYQPQHF
TRBJ2-1 | NA | NA | TRBV24-1 | TGTGCCACCAGTGATTTTAGAAATGAGCAGTTCTTC | CATSDFRNEQFF
TRBJ2-5 | NA | many | TRBV10-3 | TGTGCCATCAGGACAGACACCCAAGAGACCCAGTACTTC | CAIRTDTQETQYF
TRBJ1-6 | NA | NA | TRBV4-2 | TGTGCCAGCACCCGGGGGAACTCACCCCTCCACTTT | CASTRGNSPLHF
TRBJ1-2 | TRBD1 | many | TRBV4-1 | TGCGCCAGCAGCTCAGGGACAGGGGACTATGGCTACACCTTC | CASSSGTGDYGYTF
TRBJ2-5 | TRBD2 | many | TRBV4-3 | TGCGCCAGCAGCCAAGATAAAGCGGGGGGCCCTCAAGAGACCCAGTACTTC | CASSQDKAGGPQETQYF
TRBJ2-1 | NA | many | TRBV27 | TGTGCCAGCAGTCCTAATAGGGACGCTTACAATGAGCAGTTCTTC | CASSPNRDAYNEQFF
TRBJ2-2 | NA | many | TRBV9 | TGTGCCAGCAGCGTTAATGCCGGGGAGCTGTTTTTT | CASSVNAGELFF
TRBJ1-2 | NA | NA | TRBV2 | TGTGCCAGCAGTGGACTGAATGACTATGGCTACACCTTC | CASSGLNDYGYTF
TRBJ2-1 | NA | many | TRBV3-1 | TGTGCCAGCAGCCAACTAGATTACTACAATGAGCAGTTCTTC | CASSQLDYYNEQFF
TRBJ1-1 | TRBD1 | many | TRBV29-1 | TGCAGCGTTGAGGGACAGGGGGGAGTTTTCTTT | CSVEGQGGVFF
TRBJ1-6 | NA | many | TRBV9 | TGTGCCAGCAGCGCAGAGCCCGCGGGGGGCCTCCACTTT | CASSAEPAGGLHF
TRBJ1-2 | NA | few | TRBV20-1 | TGCAGTGCTAGACGAACGGACCCTTATGGCTACACCTTC | CSARRTDPYGYTF
TRBJ1-5 | TRBD1 | many | TRBV10-3 | TGTGCCATCAGTGGGACAGGGGATAGCAATCAGCCCCAGCATTTT | CAISGTGDSNQPQHF
TRBJ2-7 | NA | NA | TRBV12-3/TRBV12-4 | TGTGCCAGCAGTTTAGGCAGAATCGGCGAGCAGTACTTC | CASSLGRIGEQYF
TRBJ2-2 | TRBD2 | many | TRBV5-1 | TGCGCCAGCAGCTCTATAGCGGGGGGTAACACCGGGGAGCTGTTTTTT | CASSSIAGGNTGELFF
TRBJ2-1 | NA | NA | TRBV7-9 | TGTGCCAGCAGCTTAGAGAGTTTTGGTGAGCAGTTCTTC | CASSLESFGEQFF
TRBJ2-3 | NA | NA | TRBV28 | TGTGCCAGCAACAGGGGGGGGACAGATACGCAGTATTTT | CASNRGGTDTQYF
TRBJ2-3 | NA | many | TRBV11-2 | TGTGCCAGCAGCGGCCTAGCGTTCACAGATACGCAGTATTTT | CASSGLAFTDTQYF
TRBJ2-7 | TRBD2 | NA | TRBV7-2 | TGTGCCAGCAGCTTGGGGACTAGCGGGGGCGAGCAGTACTTC | CASSLGTSGGEQYF
TRBJ2-3 | NA | many | TRBV4-3 | TGCGCCAGCAGCCAAGTCGACGGCTCATACCCGCAGTATTTT | CASSQVDGSYPQYF
TRBJ2-1 | NA | many | TRBV2 | TGTGCCAGCAGTGCAGGGGCGGATGAGCAGTTCTTC | CASSAGADEQFF
TRBJ2-1 | NA | many | TRBV20-1 | TGCAGTGCTCCATCCCGGGGAATTGAGCAGTTCTTC | CSAPSRGIEQFF
TRBJ2-6 | TRBD2 | many | TRBV12-3/TRBV12-4 | TGTGCCAGCAGTCCATCGGGAGGGGCATCTGGGGCCAACGTCCTGACTTTC | CASSPSGGASGANVLTF
TRBJ2-7 | NA | many | TRBV14 | TGTGCCAGCAGCTTACGGACTATGGCCTCTATCTCCTACGAGCAGTACTTC | CASSLRTMASISYEQYF
TRBJ2-5 | NA | many | TRBV4-3 | TGCGCCAGCAGCCAAGAATGGACTCAACAAGAGACCCAGTACTTC | CASSQEWTQQETQYF
TRBJ2-5 | NA | NA | TRBV3-1 | TGTGCCAGCAGCCAAGATCATGAGACCCAGTACTTC | CASSQDHETQYF
TRBJ2-1 | NA | many | TRBV28 | TGTGCCAGCCGCCGGGGTTTGTACAATGAGCAGTTCTTC | CASRRGLYNEQFF
TRBJ2-1 | NA | many | TRBV11-2 | TGTGCCAGCAGCTTAGATGTGGAAATCCTCTACAATGAGCAGTTCTTC | CASSLDVEILYNEQFF
TRBJ2-1 | NA | few | TRBV30 | TGTGCCTGGAGCTTGCGGGGACCTCTCTCCTACAATGAGCAGTTCTTC | CAWSLRGPLSYNEQFF
TRBJ1-3 | NA | many | TRBV20-1 | TGCAGTGCCGCCGGGGGGATCTCTGGAAACACCATATATTTT | CSAAGGISGNTIYF
TRBJ2-1 | NA | many | TRBV30 | TGTGCCGGTGGCCCGGGCGAGGAGCAGTTCTTC | CAGGPGEEQFF
TRBJ1-3 | NA | NA | TRBV7-9 | TGTGCCAGCAGCTTAGATGTGGGGGCCTCTGGAAACACCATATATTTT | CASSLDVGASGNTIYF
TRBJ1-5 | NA | NA | TRBV20-1 | TGCAGTGCTAGTGAGGGGAATCAGCCCCAGCATTTT | CSASEGNQPQHF
TRBJ2-7 | TRBD1 | NA | TRBV27 | TGTGCCAGCAGTTCATCGACAGGGTTCTACGAGCAGTACTTC | CASSSSTGFYEQYF
TRBJ1-4 | NA | many | TRBV7-6 | TGTGCCAGCAGCGACCCTTACAGATCAACTAATGAAAAACTGTTTTTT | CASSDPYRSTNEKLFF
TRBJ1-4 | NA | few | TRBV10-3 | TGTGCCATCAGTCGAGCCGGGGGTAATGAAAAACTGTTTTTT | CAISRAGGNEKLFF
TRBJ2-3 | NA | many | TRBV21-1 | TGTGCCAGCAGCAAATCTGGGACAGGGGGAGATACGCAGTATTTT | CASSKSGTGGDTQYF
TRBJ1-4 | NA | many | TRBV3-1 | TGTGCCAGCCAGCTAGCTGAAAAACTGTTTTTT | CASQLAEKLFF
TRBJ2-3 | NA | many | TRBV12-3/TRBV12-4 | TGTGCCAGCAGTTTCCCGGGGGATACGCAGTATTTT | CASSFPGDTQYF
TRBJ2-2 | TRBD1 | many | TRBV2 | TGTGCCAGCAGTATCCGACAGGGGCCGGACACCGGGGAGCTGTTTTTT | CASSIRQGPDTGELFF
TRBJ2-5 | NA | many | TRBV5-1 | TGCGCCAGCAGCTTGGGTGCTAGCCAAGAGACCCAGTACTTC | CASSLGASQETQYF
TRBJ1-5 | TRBD1 | many | TRBV20-1 | TGCAGTGCTAGAGATTCCATGGGACAGGGGCATCAGCCCCAGCATTTT | CSARDSMGQGHQPQHF
TRBJ1-2 | TRBD1 | NA | TRBV5-4 | TGTGCCAGCAGCTCGGGGACAGGGCCCTATGGCTACACCTTC | CASSSGTGPYGYTF
TRBJ2-3 | TRBD2 | many | TRBV27 | TGTGCCAGCAGTCCGAGCGGGGGCGCAGATACGCAGTATTTT | CASSPSGGADTQYF
TRBJ2-2 | NA | many | TRBV4-1 | TGCGCCAGCAGCCAAATGGGAGGGGAGCTGTTTTTT | CASSQMGGELFF
TRBJ1-5 | TRBD1 | many | TRBV20-1 | TGCAGTGCTAACCCGGGACAGCTAAATCAGCCCCAGCATTTT | CSANPGQLNQPQHF
TRBJ2-7 | NA | many | TRBV7-8 | TGTGCCAGCAGCTCACCGACGGAAAGGGACTTCTACGAGCAGTACTTC | CASSSPTERDFYEQYF
TRBJ2-2 | NA | medium-sized | TRBV29-1 | TGCAGCTTTAGCAGGGGCGTGAACACCGGGGAGCTGTTTTTT | CSFSRGVNTGELFF
TRBJ1-6 | NA | NA | TRBV7-9 | TGTGCCAGCAGCTGGGATCGGCCGGGATCCTATAATTCACCCCTCCACTTT | CASSWDRPGSYNSPLHF
TRBJ1-2 | TRBD1 | few | TRBV2 | TGTGCCAGCATGAAGGACAGGGGAGGCTATGGCTACACCTTC | CASMKDRGGYGYTF
TRBJ2-3 | TRBD2 | few | TRBV20-1 | TGCAGTGCTAGACGAGCGGGGGGGCCGATAGATACGCAGTATTTT | CSARRAGGPIDTQYF
TRBJ2-7 | NA | many | TRBV30 | TGTGCCTGGAGTGAGCCCGGCCGGCGATACGAGCAGTACTTC | CAWSEPGRRYEQYF
TRBJ1-1 | TRBD1 | few | TRBV5-1 | TGCGCCAGCAGCTTGGGGGACAGGGCGGACACTGAAGCTTTCTTT | CASSLGDRADTEAFF
TRBJ1-3 | NA | few | TRBV12-3/TRBV12-4 | TGTGCCAGCAGTTTAGTCCTGGCATCTTCTGGAAACACCATATATTTT | CASSLVLASSGNTIYF
TRBJ2-1 | TRBD2 | many | TRBV6-1 | TGTGCCAGCCGGGGGGGGTTGTATAATGAGCAGTTCTTC | CASRGGLYNEQFF
TRBJ2-2 | NA | many | TRBV2 | TGTGCCAGCCAGACGCCAGTGTTCGACACCGGGGAGCTGTTTTTT | CASQTPVFDTGELFF
TRBJ2-2 | TRBD2 | many | TRBV7-8 | TGTGCCAGCAGCCCCAGACTAGCTTCGAACACCGGGGAGCTGTTTTTT | CASSPRLASNTGELFF
TRBJ2-1 | TRBD2 | many | TRBV14 | TGTGCCAGCAGCCAAGGAATGGCGGGGGGGCGTAGTGAGCAGTTCTTC | CASSQGMAGGRSEQFF